A single sample is the source of the 31 T cell receptor beta chains below, sequenced in a study of cytomegalovirus exposure and HLA in healthy donors. Primers for the PCR totalled 60 Vbeta and 13 Jbeta. Only in-frame clones appear in the TCRdb table, and some are missing; sequencing was by immunoSEQ multiplex PCR. The data hold about 160,000 clones, with over 65% observed a single time. The sample comprised PBMCs. The receptors shown here come from a middle-aged woman in good health and CMV-seronegative.

The chain couples TRBV5-1 to TRBJ2-7; 8 bases fit TRBD1. The CDR3 runs 14 residues. V was clipped by 4 bases and J by 4 bases; unmatched bases: 7. Germline CDR1 is SGHRS and CDR2 is YFSETQ. CDR3 coding DNA: TGCGCCAGCAGCCACGGACAGGGAGAATACGAGCAGTACTTC. As protein: CASSHGQGEYEQYF.

This clone came up once. The chain combines TRBV14 with TRBJ1-3; 7 bases are a match to TRBD1. Looked up from germline, CDR1 is SGHDN and CDR2 is FVKESK. This CDR3 is built from 13 residues. V lost 3 bases and J lost 7; bases outside the gene matches: 3. DNA of the CDR3: TGTGCCAGCAGCCATGCAGGGGGGAACACCATATATTTT. Amino acids: CASSHAGGNTIYF.

The rearrangement joins TRBV5-6 to TRBJ1-2; D is ambiguous. CDR3 length: 13 residues. The ends were cut back, 2 bases at V and 8 bases at J, with 13 bases in the middle. Germline lookup yields CDR1 SGHDT and CDR2 YYEEEE. In DNA form, the CDR3 reads TGTGCCAGCAGCTTAACATCCCACCGCGGCTACACCTTC. Translating it yields CASSLTSHRGYTF.

The V call is TRBV2, the J call TRBJ2-7; 8 bases line up with TRBD1. Germline assignment: CDR1 SNHLY and CDR2 FYNNEI. V shed 7 bases and J 5 bases; nucleotides not matched to a gene: 10. The CDR3 consists of 14 residues. CDR3 bases: TGTGCCAGCATTCGTCTGGGACAGGTCCACGAGCAGTACTTC. Amino acid sequence: CASIRLGQVHEQYF.

The V call is TRBV6-6, the J call TRBJ2-7; D is possibly TRBD1 (5 bases). Germline-derived CDR1 and CDR2 are MNHNY and SVGAGI (reference sequence). The CDR3 has 14 residues. V lost 6 bases to trimming and J lost 0 bases, with 12 bases between them. This CDR3 is CASSTRQSSYEQYF. The CDR3 bases are TGTGCCAGCAGCACAAGACAGAGCTCCTACGAGCAGTACTTC.

The V gene is TRBV28, the J gene TRBJ2-7, with 10 nucleotides matching TRBD1. The CDR3 is 15 amino acids. The V and J ends lost 6 bases and 5 bases, in that order; junction bases with no gene match: 10. Germline-derived CDR1 and CDR2 are MDHEN and SYDVKM. CDR3 residues: CASRSEGTGVHEQYF. The CDR3 DNA sequence: TGTGCCAGCAGGTCCGAAGGGACAGGGGTCCACGAGCAGTACTTC. The full variable domain, its missing parts supplied by reference TRBV28 and TRBJ2-7, is DVKVTQSSRYLVKRTGEKVFLECVQDMDHENMFWYRQDPGLGLRLIYFSYDVKMKEKGDIPEGYSVSREKKERFSLILESASTNQTSMYLCASRSEGTGVHEQYFGPGTRLTVT.

The chain recombines TRBV11-2 with TRBJ1-1; 8 positions match TRBD1. Germline CDR1 is SGHAT and CDR2 is FQNNGV. Trimming removed 4 bases from V and 4 bases from J; junction bases left unmatched: 5. This CDR3 is 14 amino acids long. The CDR3 sequence is CASSSRGRVTEAFF. CDR3 sequence (DNA): TGTGCCAGCAGCTCCAGGGGGCGCGTCACTGAAGCTTTCTTT.

The CDR3 sequence: CASSATGGGEAFF. The DNA for the CDR3 is TGTGCCAGCAGCGCCACAGGGGGGGGTGAAGCTTTCTTT. This chain connects TRBV7-6 to TRBJ1-1; TRBD1 matches at 8 bases. The J segment lost 7 bases and the V segment lost 5 bases, leaving 6 bases of the junction unmatched. Germline V gives CDR1 SGHVS, CDR2 FNYEAQ. This CDR3 is 13 amino acids long. The variable domain in full, with the rest retrieved from reference TRBV7-6 and TRBJ1-1, is GAGVSQSPRYKVTKRGQDVALRCDPISGHVSLYWYRQALGQGPEFLTYFNYEAQQDKSGLPNDRFSAERPEGSISTLTIQRTEQRDSAMYRCASSATGGGEAFFGQGTRLTVV.

V and J are TRBV5-1 and TRBJ1-5; the D is unclear. Germline lookup yields CDR1 SGHRS and CDR2 YFSETQ. V lost 4 bases and J lost 4, with 12 bases in between. The CDR3 is 14 amino acids. The CDR3 DNA is TGCGCCAGCAGCCCTACGGGAATAAATCAGCCCCAGCATTTT. Its translation is CASSPTGINQPQHF.

The genes are TRBV11-2 and TRBJ2-7; D is undetermined. V was cut by 1 base and J by 0 bases, with 10 bases left in between. CDR3 size: 15 residues. The V gene's germline CDR1 is SGHAT and CDR2 FQNNGV. The CDR3 DNA is TGTGCCAGCAGCTTAGGAGCAGGTCCCTCCTACGAGCAGTACTTC. Translating it yields CASSLGAGPSYEQYF.

J is TRBJ2-2 and V is TRBV7-3; D remains ambiguous. Germline V gives CDR1 SGHTA, CDR2 FQGTGA. The V end was cut by 3 bases, the J end by 3 bases, with 8 bases between. CDR3 size: 14 residues. CDR3 DNA sequence: TGTGCCAGCAGCTTGGCCTTATACACCGGGGAGCTGTTTTTT. This encodes CASSLALYTGELFF.

CDR3 residues: CASSSPQGLNTEAFF. The CDR3 DNA reads TGTGCCAGCAGTTCACCACAGGGTTTGAACACTGAAGCTTTCTTT. The chain has TRBV7-9 and TRBJ1-1, with a weak D call TRBD1 (6 bases). Germline loops: CDR1 SEHNR, CDR2 FQNEAQ (reference sequence). The CDR3 is made up of 15 amino acids. V lost 6 bases to trimming and J lost 0 bases, with 14 bases between them.

The V and J genes are TRBV6-5 and TRBJ2-5; unclear D gene. The DNA end lines up better with TRBJ2-7; the J call may be wrong. The CDR3 sequence is 15 residues long. CDR1 and CDR2 (germline): MNHEY, SVGAGI. CDR3 sequence (DNA): TGTGCCAGCAGGGCCGCCGTGACTCCCACCTACGAGCAGTACTTC. Its protein is CASRAAVTPTYEQYF.

The rearrangement links TRBV5-8 to TRBJ2-1, with TRBD2 as a possible D gene (7 bases). The V end was cut by 4 bases, the J end by 1 base, with 18 bases between. Germline values: CDR1 SGHTS, CDR2 YDEGEE. The CDR3 covers 17 residues. The CDR3 spells CASSASGGTNSYNEQFF. The CDR3, as DNA: TGTGCCAGCAGCGCTAGCGGAGGGACAAATTCCTACAATGAGCAGTTCTTC. Variable domain in full (rest from reference TRBV5-8 and TRBJ2-1): EAGVTQSPTHLIKTRGQQATLRCSPISGHTSVYWYQQALGLGLQFLLWYDEGEERNRGNFPPRFSGRQFPNYSSELNVNALELEDSALYLCASSASGGTNSYNEQFFGPGTRLTVL.

V is TRBV5-1 and J is TRBJ1-4; D uncertain. The length of the CDR3 is 14 residues. V was shortened by 4 bases and J by 7 bases, with 14 bases between the two germline ends. Germline V gives CDR1 SGHRS, CDR2 YFSETQ. CDR3 residues: CASSTGLEGEKLFF. The CDR3 bases are TGCGCCAGCAGCACGGGCTTGGAGGGTGAAAAACTGTTTTTT.

This chain joins TRBV19 and TRBJ1-4; 9 bases agree with TRBD1. The CDR3 loop spans 15 amino acids. V lost 8 bases to trimming and J lost 7 bases; unmatched junction nucleotides: 11. The germline V gene has CDR1 LNHDA and CDR2 SQIVND (reference sequence). The CDR3 coding sequence is TGTGCCAGTGCCTCAAGGGACAGGGTTGTTGAAAAACTGTTTTTT. This codes for CASASRDRVVEKLFF.

This chain connects TRBV11-1 to TRBJ2-2, with TRBD1 matching 8 bases. The CDR3 extends over 13 amino acids. V was clipped by 5 bases and J by 6 bases; unmatched bases: 2. Germline CDR1 reads SGHAT; CDR2 reads FQDESV (reference sequence). The CDR3, as DNA: TGTGCCAGCAGCCAGGGACAGGCCGGGGAGCTGTTTTTT. Translation gives CASSQGQAGELFF. Full variable domain (remainder filled in from reference TRBV11-1 and TRBJ2-2): EAEVAQSPRYKITEKSQAVAFWCDPISGHATLYWYRQILGQGPELLVQFQDESVVDDSQLPKDRFSAERLKGVDSTLKIQPAELGDSAMYLCASSQGQAGELFFGEGSRLTVL.

The J gene is TRBJ1-6, the V gene TRBV4-1; 9 positions match TRBD1. This CDR3 has 14 amino acids. Looked up from germline, CDR1 is MGHRA and CDR2 is YSYEKL. V dropped 1 base and J dropped 9; count of bases not matched to a gene: 1. The CDR3 here is CASSQGDRVSPLHF. In DNA form, the CDR3 reads TGCGCCAGCAGCCAAGGGGACAGGGTTTCACCCCTCCACTTT.

The CDR3 nucleotides read TGTGCCAGCCGCTCGAGTTATAGCAATCAGCCCCAGCATTTT. This encodes CASRSSYSNQPQHF. J is TRBJ1-5 and V is TRBV28; D not resolved. Trimming left V 8 bases short and J 0 bases short, with 11 bases between. This CDR3 comprises 14 residues. Germline V lookup: CDR1 MDHEN, CDR2 SYDVKM.

This chain connects TRBV9 to TRBJ1-1, with 11 bases fitting TRBD1. The CDR3 extends over 18 amino acids. J lost 2 bases, V lost 3 bases, and 12 bases had no gene match. Looked up from germline, CDR1 is SGDLS and CDR2 is YYNGEE. The CDR3 is CASSDSGTGGARNTEAFF. As DNA, the CDR3 is TGTGCCAGCAGCGACTCCGGGACAGGGGGGGCGCGCAACACTGAAGCTTTCTTT.

This clone was found once. This chain links TRBV23-1 with TRBJ2-1; 9 nucleotides agree with TRBD1. TRBV23-1 is sorted into the ORF group, with uncertain function. The CDR3 runs 18 residues. V was clipped by 4 bases and J by 0 bases; unmatched bases: 10. CDR3 nucleotides: TGCGCCAGCAGTCTCCTCGGAGGGACAGGGAGCTCCTACAATGAGCAGTTCTTC. This codes for CASSLLGGTGSSYNEQFF.

V and J are TRBV10-3 and TRBJ2-5; 12 nucleotides line up with TRBD2. The CDR3 is 14 residues long. The germline V gene encodes CDR1 ENHRY and CDR2 SYGVKD. V dropped 6 bases and J dropped 6; count of bases not matched to a gene: 5. For the CDR3, the DNA is TGTGCCATCAGCCCGACTAGCGGGGGAAAGACCCAGTACTTC. The encoded protein is CAISPTSGGKTQYF.

This clone was found once. The genes are TRBV7-2 and TRBJ2-2, with D tentatively TRBD1 (6 bases). V lost 5 bases to trimming and J lost 5 bases, with 15 bases between them. The germline gives CDR1 SGHTA, CDR2 FQGNSA. This CDR3 has 15 residues. The CDR3 loop reads CASSPLLRGTGELFF. The DNA of the CDR3 is TGTGCCAGCAGCCCTCTCTTAAGGGGGACCGGGGAGCTGTTTTTT.

This clone was seen only a few times. The chain employs TRBV5-1 and TRBJ2-7; 9 bases map to TRBD2. The J segment lost 0 bases and the V segment lost 2 bases, leaving 6 bases of the junction unmatched. This CDR3 contains 16 residues. CDR1 is SGHRS and CDR2 is YFSETQ in the germline V gene. CDR3 nucleotide sequence: TGCGCCAGCAGCTTATGGCGGGGGGGTAGCTCCTACGAGCAGTACTTC. This translates into CASSLWRGGSSYEQYF.

The chain carries TRBV6-1 and TRBJ2-3, with TRBD1 matching 7 bases. J lost 15 bases, V lost 5 bases, and 14 bases had no gene match. Germline loops: CDR1 MNHNS, CDR2 SASEGT. This CDR3 spans 13 amino acids. CDR3 sequence reads: CASSKPLTGQRYF. In DNA, the CDR3 is TGTGCCAGCAGTAAACCGTTGACAGGGCAACGCTATTTT.

The CDR3 sequence: CASEDRGQETQYF. The CDR3 DNA is TGTGCCAGCGAGGACAGGGGACAAGAGACCCAGTACTTC. The chain employs TRBV27 and TRBJ2-5; TRBD1 aligns across 9 bases. The V segment lost 8 bases and the J segment 2 bases; nucleotides outside the gene matches: 3. Germline V CDR1 and CDR2: MNHEY, SMNVEV (reference sequence). CDR3 size: 13 residues.

The chain is built from TRBV5-8 and TRBJ2-1; D gene unclear. The V gene's germline CDR1 is SGHTS and CDR2 YDEGEE. Trimming pared 3 bases from V and 8 bases from J, leaving 12 bases between. This CDR3 is built from 13 residues. The CDR3 DNA follows: TGTGCCAGCAGCTCCCCCGAGGAATATGAGCAGTTCTTC. Translating gives CASSSPEEYEQFF.

This chain links TRBV2 with TRBJ1-2; 7 nucleotides match TRBD1. Germline assignment: CDR1 SNHLY and CDR2 FYNNEI. V lost 2 bases and J lost 8; bases outside the gene matches: 8. This CDR3 contains 14 residues. The CDR3 loop reads CASSEQGEILGYTF. CDR3 coding DNA: TGTGCCAGCAGTGAACAGGGGGAAATACTGGGCTACACCTTC.

The rearrangement joins TRBV6-5 to TRBJ1-5; a possible D gene is TRBD1 (5 bases). Trimming pared 4 bases from V and 7 bases from J, leaving 20 bases between. Germline V CDR1 and CDR2: MNHEY, SVGAGI. The CDR3 runs 16 residues. CDR3 DNA sequence: TGTGCCAGCAGTTCCCGACCCGTAGGGACTACGCAGCCCCAGCATTTT. This gives the protein CASSSRPVGTTQPQHF.

The gene calls are TRBV25-1 and TRBJ1-1, with D hard to call. V dropped 6 bases and J dropped 1 base, with 9 bases sitting between them. CDR1 is MGHDK and CDR2 is SYGVNS in the germline V gene. This CDR3 region has 13 residues. The CDR3 sequence: CASRHTTNTEAFF. The DNA of the CDR3 is TGTGCCAGCAGGCACACCACGAACACTGAAGCTTTCTTT.

The chain is built from TRBV5-4 and TRBJ2-5; D possibly corresponds to TRBD1 (5 bases). The end of the DNA is better explained by TRBJ2-7, so the J call may be wrong. The CDR3 spans 15 residues. CDR1 SGHNT and CDR2 YYREEE come from the germline V gene (reference sequence). CDR3 residues: CASSLGGASSYEQYF. CDR3 bases: TGTGCCAGCAGCTTGGGTGGGGCGAGCTCCTACGAGCAGTACTTC.